These 22 T cell receptor beta chains were all obtained from the same sample, sequenced in a study of T cell changes during pregnancy in multiple sclerosis. The protocol was immunoSEQ multiplex PCR, while the TCRdb copy is restricted to in-frame clones and leaves out a portion. The table records approximately 66,000 clones, 90% to 95% of them present only once. The material sequenced was CD8+ T cells from peripheral blood mononuclear cells, taken before pregnancy. These receptors came from a female donor with multiple sclerosis, enrolled in a pregnancy study.

J is TRBJ2-1 and V is TRBV15; 13 nucleotides match TRBD2. The germline gives CDR1 LNHNV, CDR2 YYDKDF (reference sequence). V shed 5 bases and J 5 bases; nucleotides not matched to a gene: 3. This CDR3 is 15 amino acids long. CDR3 DNA sequence: TGTGCCACCAGCGGACTAGCGGGGGAGAACAATGAGCAGTTCTTC. Its protein product is CATSGLAGENNEQFF.

The rearrangement uses TRBV9 and TRBJ2-7, with 7 bases aligning to TRBD1. There are 14 residues in the CDR3. J was trimmed by 6 bases and V by 3 bases; bases with no gene match: 9. Looked up from germline, CDR1 is SGDLS and CDR2 is YYNGEE. The CDR3 coding sequence is TGTGCCAGCAGCGCCTTCGACAGGGTTGGCGAGCAGTACTTC. This gives the protein CASSAFDRVGEQYF.

CDR3 bases: TGTGCCAGCAGTCTCGGGACAGGGGGAACTGAAAAACTGTTTTTT. Protein product: CASSLGTGGTEKLFF. The chain couples TRBV27 to TRBJ1-4; 11 nucleotides line up with TRBD1. The V gene end was trimmed by 5 bases and the J gene end by 7 bases; junction bases not matched to a gene: 6. This CDR3 region has 15 residues. Per germline, CDR1 MNHEY and CDR2 SMNVEV (reference sequence).

The V and J genes are TRBV6-6 and TRBJ1-1; 12 bases align to TRBD1. CDR3 length equals 15 residues. The V gene's germline CDR1 is MNHNY and CDR2 SVGAGI (reference sequence). V lost 5 bases to trimming and J lost 5 bases; unmatched junction nucleotides: 6. The CDR3, as DNA: TGTGCCAGCAGTGTATGGGACAGGGGGCTTACTGAAGCTTTCTTT. Translated: CASSVWDRGLTEAFF.

The V call is TRBV2, the J call TRBJ1-1; 8 nucleotides line up with TRBD1. Trimming took 7 bases from V and 2 from J; bases not matched to a gene: 24. This CDR3 is 20 amino acids long. Germline CDR1 reads SNHLY; CDR2 reads FYNNEI. CDR3 amino acids: CASTQGPDRGGAGFNTEAFF. DNA for the CDR3: TGTGCCAGCACCCAAGGCCCCGACAGGGGAGGAGCGGGATTTAACACTGAAGCTTTCTTT. Drawing the rest from reference TRBV2 and TRBJ1-1, the complete variable domain is EPEVTQTPSHQVTQMGQEVILRCVPISNHLYFYWYRQILGQKVEFLVSFYNNEISEKSEIFDDQFSVERPDGSNFTLKIRSTKLEDSAMYFCASTQGPDRGGAGFNTEAFFGQGTRLTVV.

The chain links TRBV21-1 to TRBJ1-5; the D call TRBD1 from the table was never checked on the DNA. TRBV21-1 is classified as a pseudogene. The length of the CDR3 is 21 residues. For the CDR3, the DNA is TGTGCCAGCAGCAAAGAATCTTTTTTGGGACCACAGGGGGCGCATCGGCAGCCCCAGCATTTT. Translation: CASSKESFLGPQGAHRQPQHF.

The chain has TRBV13 and TRBJ2-7; TRBD1 might be the D (6 bases). Germline CDR1 reads PRHDT; CDR2 reads FYEKMQ (reference sequence). This CDR3 is 16 amino acids long. The V end was cut by 4 bases, the J end by 1 base, with 17 bases between. The CDR3 DNA reads TGTGCCAGCAGCTATGGTACAGGGTTTCGATCCTACGAGCAGTACTTC. This gives the protein CASSYGTGFRSYEQYF.

The chain is built from TRBV11-2 and TRBJ1-2; 10 bases align to TRBD1. CDR1 and CDR2 (germline): SGHAT, FQNNGV. The CDR3 totals 14 residues. V shed 5 bases, J shed 4 bases, and the junction held 4 bases outside the gene matches. DNA of the CDR3: TGTGCCAGCAGCCCCGGGACAGGGGCCTATGGCTACACCTTC. Protein: CASSPGTGAYGYTF.

The rearrangement joins TRBV13 to TRBJ2-7; TRBD1 matches 8 bases. The CDR3 spans 16 residues. Germline V gene sequence: CDR1 PRHDT, CDR2 FYEKMQ (reference sequence). V shed 5 bases, J shed 0 bases, and the junction held 9 bases outside the gene matches. The CDR3 loop is CASSKNRGAFSYEQYF. In DNA form, the CDR3 reads TGTGCCAGCAGCAAAAACAGGGGGGCCTTCTCCTACGAGCAGTACTTC. Complete variable domain (other parts from reference TRBV13 and TRBJ2-7): AAGVIQSPRHLIKEKRETATLKCYPIPRHDTVYWYQQGPGQDPQFLISFYEKMQSDKGSIPDRFSAQQFSDYHSELNMSSLELGDSALYFCASSKNRGAFSYEQYFGPGTRLTVT.

This rearrangement joins TRBV11-2 to TRBJ2-7; tentative D call: TRBD1 (6 bases). The germline V gene encodes CDR1 SGHAT and CDR2 FQNNGV. Trimming stripped 5 bases from V and 4 bases from J, with 18 bases between. This CDR3 is 15 amino acids long. CDR3 DNA: TGTGCCAGCAGCGCGGCATCGGACAGTTCTTACGAGCAGTACTTC. Residues: CASSAASDSSYEQYF.

This rearrangement joins TRBV13 to TRBJ2-7; the D gene is possibly TRBD1 (6 bases). Trimming left V 5 bases short and J 8 bases short, with 13 bases between. The length of the CDR3 is 12 residues. Germline V gene data show CDR1 as PRHDT and CDR2 as FYEKMQ (reference sequence). The CDR3, as DNA: TGTGCCAGCAGCCTACAGGGAACCCAGCAGTACTTC. This translates into CASSLQGTQQYF.

This clone has just one count. This sequence joins TRBV15 and TRBJ2-5, with 8 positions matching TRBD2. V dropped 3 bases and J dropped 2; count of bases not matched to a gene: 5. The CDR3 sequence is 15 residues long. The germline gives CDR1 LNHNV, CDR2 YYDKDF (reference sequence). CDR3 residues: CATSSHGGEQETQYF. CDR3 sequence (DNA): TGTGCCACCAGCAGCCACGGGGGGGAGCAAGAGACCCAGTACTTC.

This chain joins TRBV15 and TRBJ2-7, with D perhaps matching TRBD2 (5 bases). Germline loops: CDR1 LNHNV, CDR2 YYDKDF (reference sequence). The CDR3 contains 14 residues. Trimming left V 3 bases short and J 0 bases short, with 9 bases between. Here the CDR3 DNA reads TGTGCCACCAGCAGTTTTCGGGGCTCCTACGAGCAGTACTTC. It is translated as CATSSFRGSYEQYF. The full variable domain, rest sourced from reference TRBV15 and TRBJ2-7, is DAMVIQNPRYQVTQFGKPVTLSCSQTLNHNVMYWYQQKSSQAPKLLFHYYDKDFNNEADTPDNFQSRRPNTSFCFLDIRSPGLGDTAMYLCATSSFRGSYEQYFGPGTRLTVT.

The V and J genes are TRBV7-9 and TRBJ2-7, with D possibly matching TRBD1 (5 bases). Germline loops: CDR1 SEHNR, CDR2 FQNEAQ (reference sequence). Trimming removed 3 bases at V and 2 bases at J, with 11 bases between. The CDR3 contains 14 residues. As DNA, the CDR3 is TGTGCCAGCAGCTTTGTGGGGCAGGCCTACGAGCAGTACTTC. Encoded protein: CASSFVGQAYEQYF.

The gene calls are TRBV11-2 and TRBJ2-7; D possibly corresponds to TRBD2 (6 bases). Trimming cost V 6 bases and J 3 bases, with 12 bases left between them. The CDR3 runs 13 residues. Germline values: CDR1 SGHAT, CDR2 FQNNGV. The CDR3 region has the DNA TGTGCCAGCAGGGGGGGTCTCAACTACGAGCAGTACTTC. It translates to CASRGGLNYEQYF.

The rearrangement joins TRBV5-4 to TRBJ2-2, with a possible D match to TRBD1 (5 bases). The CDR3 is made up of 16 amino acids. The V end lost 4 bases, the J end lost 3 bases, and 16 bases lay between the germline ends. The germline V gene has CDR1 SGHNT and CDR2 YYREEE (reference sequence). Here the CDR3 DNA reads TGTGCCAGCAGCACTGGACACCTAGTAGACACCGGGGAGCTGTTTTTT. Its protein is CASSTGHLVDTGELFF.

V gene TRBV6-1 combines with J gene TRBJ2-3; D is perhaps TRBD2 (6 bases). The CDR3 covers 15 residues. The germline V gene has CDR1 MNHNS and CDR2 SASEGT. With 4 bases removed from V and 2 bases from J, the gap between germline ends came to 13 bases. CDR3 loop: CASSGRDWITDTQYF. The CDR3 region has the DNA TGTGCCAGCAGTGGTAGGGACTGGATCACAGATACGCAGTATTTT.

This rearrangement joins TRBV14 to TRBJ1-1, with no clear D. Trimming stripped 0 bases from V and 3 bases from J, with 17 bases between. The CDR3 length is 17 residues. Looked up from germline, CDR1 is SGHDN and CDR2 is FVKESK. CDR3 DNA: TGTGCCAGCAGCCAAGATAGCTTTGCAGAATCGGACACTGAAGCTTTCTTT. Protein: CASSQDSFAESDTEAFF.

The rearrangement uses TRBV6-5 and TRBJ2-1; a weak D match, TRBD2 (6 bases). V lost 0 bases and J lost 5, with 14 bases in between. CDR1 is MNHEY and CDR2 is SVGAGI in the germline V gene. There are 16 residues in the CDR3. For the CDR3, the DNA is TGTGCCAGCAGTTACTCTCCACTAGCAGGCAACAATGAGCAGTTCTTC. Its translation: CASSYSPLAGNNEQFF.

This sequence joins TRBV13 and TRBJ2-5; perhaps TRBD1 as D (6 bases). Trimming shortened V by 0 bases and J by 6 bases, and 8 bases separated the two germline ends. Germline CDR1 reads PRHDT; CDR2 reads FYEKMQ (reference sequence). This CDR3 region has 13 residues. The DNA for the CDR3 is TGTGCCAGCAGCTTAGGGGGGGCGAAGACCCAGTACTTC. Its protein product is CASSLGGAKTQYF.

This clone has only one observation. For the CDR3, the DNA is TGTGCCAGCAGCTTGTCCAGCTCTGGAAACACCATATATTTT. This gives the protein CASSLSSSGNTIYF. The chain links TRBV7-9 to TRBJ1-3, with D unresolved. The CDR3 sequence is 14 residues long. V gave up 3 bases and J gave up 0 bases, with 6 bases separating them. Germline CDR1 reads SEHNR; CDR2 reads FQNEAQ (reference sequence).

The gene calls are TRBV27 and TRBJ1-1; no clear D gene. V shed 7 bases and J shed 0 bases, with 12 bases lying between them. Germline V lookup: CDR1 MNHEY, CDR2 SMNVEV (reference sequence). The CDR3 consists of 14 residues. CDR3 sequence (DNA): TGTGCCAGCACCCCGGGTCAGATGAACACTGAAGCTTTCTTT. The encoded protein is CASTPGQMNTEAFF.